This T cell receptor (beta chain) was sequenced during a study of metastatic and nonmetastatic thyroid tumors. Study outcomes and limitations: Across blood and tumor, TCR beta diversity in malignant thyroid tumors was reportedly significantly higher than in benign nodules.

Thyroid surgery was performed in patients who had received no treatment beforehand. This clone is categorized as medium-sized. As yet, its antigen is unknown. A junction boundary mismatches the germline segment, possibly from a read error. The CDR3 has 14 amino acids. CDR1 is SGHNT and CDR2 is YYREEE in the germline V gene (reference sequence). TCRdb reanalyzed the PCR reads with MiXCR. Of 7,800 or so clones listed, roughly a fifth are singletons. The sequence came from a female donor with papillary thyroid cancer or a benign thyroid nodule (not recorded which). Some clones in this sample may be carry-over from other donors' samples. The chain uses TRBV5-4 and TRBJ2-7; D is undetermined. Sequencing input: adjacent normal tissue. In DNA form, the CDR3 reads TGCGCCAGCAGCTTGGATCGGTGGTCCTACGAGCAGTACTTC. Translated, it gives CASSLDRWSYEQYF. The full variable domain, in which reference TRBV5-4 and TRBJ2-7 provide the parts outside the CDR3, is ETGVTQSPTHLIKTRGQQVTLRCSSQSGHNTVSWYQQALGQGPQFIFQYYREEENGRGNFPPRFSGLQFPNYSSELNVNALELDDSALYLCASSLDRWSYEQYFGPGTRLTVT.